These T cell receptor beta chains were read from a single sample in a study of CD8+ T cells in alopecia areata. Using immunoSEQ multiplex PCR, the repertoire was profiled, and TCRdb retains in-frame clones only, with some absent. The sample shows over 8,000 clones, 55% to 75% of them seen only once. Material for sequencing was skin. The receptor source for this set is a human donor with alopecia areata. The CDR3 runs from the conserved cysteine through the conserved F or W. D genes are given only for firm matches. Clone size is stated in some rows and not others, as once, few, many or a class when expanded.

clone_size	j_call	d_call	v_call	cdr3_aa	cdr3_nt
NA	TRBJ2-3	NA	TRBV28	CASRSGVLDTQYF	TGTGCCAGCCGTTCGGGGGTTTTAGATACGCAGTATTTT
NA	TRBJ2-5	NA	TRBV19	CASSIILGLETQYF	TGTGCCAGTAGTATCATCCTGGGGTTGGAGACCCAGTACTTC
NA	TRBJ2-5	NA	TRBV7-6	CASSLGRQETQYF	TGTGCCAGCAGCTTGGGCAGACAAGAGACCCAGTACTTC
NA	TRBJ2-7	TRBD2	TRBV2	CASRRGASGSSYEQYF	TGTGCCAGCAGGAGGGGGGCAAGCGGGAGCTCCTACGAGCAGTACTTC
NA	TRBJ1-6	TRBD1	TRBV7-9	CASSERTGEGNSPLHF	TGTGCCAGCAGCGAGAGGACAGGGGAAGGAAATTCACCCCTCCACTTT
NA	TRBJ1-2	NA	TRBV7-9	CASSVRSENYGYTF	TGTGCCAGCAGCGTTCGGTCGGAGAACTATGGCTACACCTTC
NA	TRBJ2-7	NA	TRBV10-3	CANAAGRSYYEQYF	TGTGCCAACGCCGCAGGCAGGTCCTACTACGAGCAGTACTTC
large	TRBJ2-7	NA	TRBV15	CATSTRGSGKEDYEQYF	TGTGCCACCAGCACGAGAGGCTCGGGTAAGGAGGATTACGAGCAGTACTTC
NA	TRBJ2-1	TRBD2	TRBV28	CASSLPGGRALNEQFF	TGTGCCAGCAGTTTACCGGGCGGGAGGGCCTTAAATGAGCAGTTCTTC
NA	TRBJ2-3	TRBD1	TRBV10-2	CAGGTGRTDTQYF	TGCGCCGGCGGGACAGGTCGCACAGATACGCAGTATTTT
NA	TRBJ2-7	TRBD1	TRBV11-1	CASSSDRGRTYEQYF	TGTGCCAGCAGCTCGGACAGGGGGCGGACCTACGAGCAGTACTTC
NA	TRBJ2-3	NA	TRBV28	CASSSGGPARLDTQYF	TGTGCCAGCAGTAGTGGGGGACCGGCCAGATTAGATACGCAGTATTTT
NA	TRBJ1-2	TRBD1	TRBV4-2	CASSQEGTGWGNYGYTF	TGTGCCAGCAGCCAAGAAGGGACAGGGTGGGGTAACTATGGCTACACCTTC
few	TRBJ1-2	NA	TRBV5-1	CASSVDSDGYTF	TGCGCCAGCAGCGTGGACTCGGATGGCTACACCTTC
NA	TRBJ2-5	TRBD2	TRBV29-1	CSIGTSGVVGETQYF	TGCAGCATAGGGACTAGCGGGGTGGTGGGGGAGACCCAGTACTTC
NA	TRBJ2-7	TRBD1	TRBV5-1	CASSISGTGLEQYF	TGCGCCAGCAGCATATCCGGGACAGGCCTCGAGCAGTACTTC
NA	TRBJ2-2	NA	TRBV6-1	CASTGQNTGELFF	TGTGCCAGCACCGGACAGAACACCGGGGAGCTGTTTTTT
NA	TRBJ2-2	NA	TRBV5-1	CASSEDSIGELFF	TGCGCCAGCAGCGAAGACAGTATCGGGGAGCTGTTTTTT
few	TRBJ1-1	NA	TRBV6-6	CASSYYGDTEAFF	TGTGCCAGCAGTTACTATGGGGACACTGAAGCTTTCTTT
NA	TRBJ2-7	NA	TRBV18	CASSPSTYEQYF	TGTGCCAGCTCACCTTCAACCTACGAGCAGTACTTC
NA	TRBJ2-7	NA	TRBV29-1	CSVVLAGRYEQYF	TGCAGCGTCGTCCTGGCGGGGCGCTACGAGCAGTACTTC
NA	TRBJ2-5	NA	TRBV2	CASRYGQLQETQYF	TGTGCCAGCAGATATGGACAGTTACAAGAGACCCAGTACTTC
NA	TRBJ1-1	NA	TRBV5-6	CASSLYSEAFF	TGTGCCAGCAGCTTGTACAGCGAAGCTTTCTTT
few	TRBJ2-2	NA	TRBV4-3	CASSPVDKSTGELFF	TGCGCCAGCAGCCCCGTTGACAAGAGCACCGGGGAGCTGTTTTTT
NA	TRBJ2-7	TRBD2	TRBV9	CASSVGGRGYEQYF	TGTGCCAGCAGCGTAGGTGGGAGGGGCTACGAGCAGTACTTC
NA	TRBJ2-7	TRBD2	TRBV6-5	CASRGGLGSSYEQYF	TGTGCCAGCAGAGGGGGACTAGGGAGCTCCTACGAGCAGTACTTC
NA	TRBJ2-5	TRBD1	TRBV29-1	CSVGSGTGGLETQYF	TGCAGCGTTGGGTCCGGGACAGGGGGCTTGGAGACCCAGTACTTC
NA	TRBJ2-7	NA	TRBV5-1	CASSLGGLYEQYF	TGCGCCAGCAGCTTGGGGGGCCTCTACGAGCAGTACTTC
NA	TRBJ1-1	NA	TRBV28	CASSLRQLASEAFF	TGTGCCAGCAGTCTCCGGCAGCTTGCTAGTGAAGCTTTCTTT
NA	TRBJ2-7	NA	TRBV10-3	CAISESTGHGSYEQYF	TGTGCCATCAGTGAGTCTACAGGCCATGGATCCTACGAGCAGTACTTC
NA	TRBJ2-5	TRBD1	TRBV7-2	CASSLAGQGYETQYF	TGTGCCAGCAGCTTAGCGGGACAGGGTTACGAGACCCAGTACTTC
NA	TRBJ2-7	NA	TRBV5-5	CASSGYSGWNEQYF	TGTGCCAGCAGCGGATACAGCGGTTGGAACGAGCAGTACTTC
NA	TRBJ2-5	TRBD2	TRBV5-6	CASSPKTSGGQYQETQYF	TGTGCCAGCAGCCCGAAAACTAGCGGGGGGCAGTACCAAGAGACCCAGTACTTC
medium-sized	TRBJ2-5	NA	TRBV28	CASSLTEGGVTQRETQYF	TGTGCCAGCAGTTTAACCGAGGGTGGTGTTACACAAAGAGAGACCCAGTACTTC
once	TRBJ2-5	TRBD2	TRBV7-2	CASSPSTSGRGVQETQYF	TGTGCCAGCAGCCCCTCGACTAGCGGGAGGGGGGTTCAAGAGACCCAGTACTTC
NA	TRBJ1-2	NA	TRBV6-5	CASSSVGGNYGYTF	TGTGCCAGCAGTTCCGTGGGGGGGAACTATGGCTACACCTTC
NA	TRBJ2-7	TRBD2	TRBV6-5	CASTAAGGDEQYF	TGTGCCAGTACAGCCGCGGGGGGAGACGAGCAGTACTTC
NA	TRBJ1-5	NA	TRBV2	CASRAQGGNQPQHF	TGTGCCAGCAGAGCACAGGGCGGCAATCAGCCCCAGCATTTT
few	TRBJ2-3	TRBD1	TRBV4-1	CASSPGQGLSTDTQYF	TGCGCCAGCAGCCCGGGACAGGGTCTAAGCACAGATACGCAGTATTTT
NA	TRBJ2-1	NA	TRBV4-3	CASSLGSYNEQFF	TGCGCCAGCAGCCTGGGCTCCTACAATGAGCAGTTCTTC
NA	TRBJ2-3	TRBD2	TRBV29-1	CSVEDLAIAGGLQYF	TGCAGCGTTGAAGATTTGGCGATAGCGGGGGGTCTCCAGTATTTT
NA	TRBJ2-6	NA	TRBV28	CASLGGAGANVLTF	TGTGCCAGCCTAGGGGGGGCCGGGGCCAACGTCCTGACTTTC
NA	TRBJ2-5	TRBD2	TRBV7-2	CASSLRGRAETQYF	TGTGCCAGCAGCTTACGGGGGAGGGCAGAGACCCAGTACTTC